This T cell receptor beta chain comes out of a study of response to subunit inactivated influenza vaccine. This clonotype came up a few times. The antigen is not known. Findings and caveats of the study: The study's authors posited that every seasonal influenza vaccination enlists few new T cells.

Trimming pared 6 bases from V and 6 bases from J, leaving 21 bases between. The germline V gene has CDR1 MNHNS and CDR2 SASEGT. The CDR3 is made up of 15 amino acids. MiXCR was run by TCRdb on the RT-PCR reads, yielding one entry per CDR3 protein. The table records 650,000 to 800,000 distinct CDR3 sequences, approximately 18% of them present only once. The sample in question was PBMCs from blood, obtained 5 to 6 days after vaccination. The clonotype originates from a man in his fifties who received an inactivated influenza vaccine. The chain combines TRBV6-1 with TRBJ2-7; D is perhaps TRBD2 (6 bases). The CDR3 bases are TGTGCCAGCAGACCATCGGTCGCACTAGCAGGCGAGCAGTACTTC. This codes for CASRPSVALAGEQYF.